This TCR beta chain is from a study of CD8 T cells in ankylosing spondylitis. Study-level results: Some motif variants were previously reported in reactive arthritis synovial fluid and blood. Ankylosing spondylitis blood appeared to be characterized by a TCR beta motif of 8 or 9 highly homologous variants. Disease-linked clones reportedly showed significant enrichment in matched ankylosing spondylitis synovial fluid.

Generation of TCR beta libraries employed quantitative 5'-RACE incorporating molecular barcodes. TCRdb independently ran MiXCR on the 5' RACE reads; one entry per CDR3 protein. The repertoire holds around 390,000 distinct CDR3 sequences, with around 24% as singletons. The sample holds a few counts of this clonotype. The antigen remains undetermined. CDR3 length: 17 residues. The germline V gene encodes CDR1 SNHLY and CDR2 FYNNEI. The V gene end was trimmed by 5 bases and the J gene end by 6 bases; junction bases not matched to a gene: 15. The source material was blood, either unsorted or a sorted T cell fraction (not recorded which). The chain links TRBV2 to TRBJ2-1, with 8 bases aligning to TRBD1. The TCR originated in a male donor with ankylosing spondylitis. Written as DNA, the CDR3 is TGTGCCAGCAGTCTCCCCCTCCAGGGGGCGGGTAGCAATGAGCAGTTCTTC. This sequence encodes CASSLPLQGAGSNEQFF. The full variable domain, completed using reference TRBV2 and TRBJ2-1, is EPEVTQTPSHQVTQMGQEVILRCVPISNHLYFYWYRQILGQKVEFLVSFYNNEISEKSEIFDDQFSVERPDGSNFTLKIRSTKLEDSAMYFCASSLPLQGAGSNEQFFGPGTRLTVL.